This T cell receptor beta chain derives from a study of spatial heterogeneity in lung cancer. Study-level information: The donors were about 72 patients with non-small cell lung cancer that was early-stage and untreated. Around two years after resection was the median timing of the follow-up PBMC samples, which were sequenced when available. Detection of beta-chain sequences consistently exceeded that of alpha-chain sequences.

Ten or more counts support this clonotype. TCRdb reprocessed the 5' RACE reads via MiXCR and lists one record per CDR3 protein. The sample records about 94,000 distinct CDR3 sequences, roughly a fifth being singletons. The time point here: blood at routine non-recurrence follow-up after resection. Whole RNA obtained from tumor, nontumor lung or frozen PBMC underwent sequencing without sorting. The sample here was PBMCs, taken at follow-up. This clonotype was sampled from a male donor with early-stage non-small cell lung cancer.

The CDR3 DNA reads TGTGCCAGCAGGGAATTAGGGGGACTCGCCAAAAACATTCAGTACTTC. Translating gives CASRELGGLAKNIQYF. V gene TRBV6-5 combines with J gene TRBJ2-4, with D possibly being TRBD1 or TRBD2 (6 bases each). This CDR3 has 16 residues. Trimming left V 6 bases short and J 1 base short, with 16 bases between. Germline V gene data show CDR1 as MNHEY and CDR2 as SVGAGI.